These 3 T cell receptor beta chains were all obtained from the same sample, sequenced in a study of PD-L1 blockade in urothelial cancer. Assay used: immunoSEQ multiplex PCR; TCRdb lists only in-frame clones, some missing. The table has more than 30,000 clones, approximately 82% seen once; the top ten hold less than 40%. The source was PBMCs, collected around atezolizumab (anti-PD-L1) treatment. These receptors were collected from a man aged 55-75 years with urothelial cancer.

V gene TRBV6-5 combines with J gene TRBJ2-7; 9 nucleotides align to TRBD2. The CDR3 has 13 amino acids. Germline loops: CDR1 MNHEY, CDR2 SVGAGI. Trimming took 10 bases from V and 2 from J; bases not matched to a gene: 6. The CDR3: CATKRGATYEQYF. CDR3 nucleotides: TGTGCCACCAAGCGGGGGGCAACCTACGAGCAGTACTTC.

The genes are TRBV7-2 and TRBJ1-4; TRBD1 might be the D (6 bases). Germline values: CDR1 SGHTA, CDR2 FQGNSA. The CDR3 is 15 residues long. With 4 bases removed from V and 5 bases from J, the gap between germline ends came to 14 bases. CDR3 sequence: CASSYAQGANEKLFF. As DNA, the CDR3 is TGTGCCAGCAGCTATGCACAGGGAGCAAATGAAAAACTGTTTTTT.

This chain connects TRBV6-6 to TRBJ2-2; a possible D gene is TRBD2 (6 bases). The CDR3 runs 14 residues. V was pared by 5 bases and J by 1 base, with 8 bases between. Germline V lookup: CDR1 MNHNY, CDR2 SVGAGI (reference sequence). The CDR3 spells CASSRDWNTGELFF. The CDR3 nucleotides are TGTGCCAGCAGTAGGGACTGGAACACCGGGGAGCTGTTTTTT.